Sequencing of this TCR beta chain was carried out in a study of blood T cell repertoires in COVID-19. Study information: In each case, the material was cDNA or gDNA derived from T cells, B-cell-depleted T cells, or PBMCs.

Original data processing: The assay estimated nucleated cells by amplifying reference gene primers. The table came from immunoSEQ multiplex PCR; TCRdb's copy has only in-frame clones and leaves some out. V and J calls plus clone size are reproduced from that table; the DNA served to infer D and trimming. The sample lists about 98,000 clones, 70% to 85% occurring once. The ends were cut back, 4 bases at V and 2 bases at J, with 8 bases in the middle. This CDR3 has 13 amino acids. The V gene's germline CDR1 is SGHVS and CDR2 FNYEAQ. Source material: peripheral blood. The sequence was collected from a man aged 55 to 70 with active or convalescent COVID-19. The V gene is TRBV7-6, the J gene TRBJ1-1, with a possible D match to TRBD1 (6 bases). CDR3 loop: CASSSQGNTEAFF. Here the CDR3 DNA reads TGTGCCAGCAGCTCACAGGGCAACACTGAAGCTTTCTTT.